A selection of T cell receptor beta chains follows, all from one sample in a study of blood T cells in healthy people across ages. MiXCR, applied by TCRdb to the 5' RACE reads, yields one record per CDR3 protein. This table has about a million distinct CDR3 sequences, roughly 43% appearing once. The sequencing input was blood. Receptors were obtained from a man aged 30-40 years in good health. CDR3s include the opening cysteine and the closing phenylalanine or tryptophan. D genes are given only for firm matches. Some rows have no size entry. The others give once, few or many, or a class for an expanded clone.

-,-,TRBJ2-4,13,TRBV6-1,CASRQGLGNIQYF,TGTGCCAGCAGGCAGGGTTTGGGGAACATTCAGTACTTC
-,few,TRBJ2-7,12,TRBV20-1,CSGQGPSYEQYF,TGCAGTGGCCAAGGACCCAGCTACGAGCAGTACTTC
-,-,TRBJ1-5,11,TRBV10-3,CASGVLGPQHF,TGTGCCAGCGGGGTGCTTGGGCCCCAGCATTTT
-,few,TRBJ2-1,17,TRBV5-1,CASSLGSGRSSYNEQFF,TGCGCCAGCAGCTTGGGGTCAGGGCGAAGCTCCTACAATGAGCAGTTCTTC
-,many,TRBJ2-1,14,TRBV14,CASSQDWTTNEQFF,TGTGCCAGCAGCCAAGACTGGACCACGAATGAGCAGTTCTTC
-,-,TRBJ2-7,15,TRBV11-3,CASSFSGERVHEQYF,TGTGCCAGCAGCTTTTCCGGGGAAAGGGTCCACGAGCAGTACTTC
-,-,TRBJ2-2,16,TRBV27,CASSLSRPSNTGELFF,TGTGCCAGCAGTTTATCGCGGCCGTCTAACACCGGGGAGCTGTTTTTT
-,-,TRBJ2-3,13,TRBV7-2,CASRYGHTDTQYF,TGTGCCAGCCGCTATGGGCACACAGATACGCAGTATTTT
TRBD1,-,TRBJ1-6,14,TRBV28,CASSLGQGAQPLHF,TGTGCCAGCAGTCTGGGACAGGGGGCGCAACCCCTCCACTTT
TRBD2,-,TRBJ2-3,15,TRBV5-5,CASSFAGVRTDTQYF,TGTGCCAGCAGCTTTGCGGGGGTACGCACAGATACGCAGTATTTT
-,-,TRBJ2-2,13,TRBV27,CASIYNGFGEQYF,TGTGCCAGCATTTATAATGGCTTCGGGGAGCAGTACTTT
-,-,TRBJ1-2,15,TRBV12-3/TRBV12-4,CASSFSQGPNYGYTF,TGTGCCAGCAGTTTTTCTCAGGGACCTAACTATGGCTACACCTTC
-,many,TRBJ1-4,15,TRBV6-1,CASSEGPDLNEKLFF,TGTGCCAGCAGTGAGGGACCGGACTTAAATGAAAAACTGTTTTTT
-,many,TRBJ2-7,11,TRBV29-1,CSAGQSYEQYF,TGCAGCGCCGGACAGTCCTACGAGCAGTACTTC
-,-,TRBJ2-1,13,TRBV12-3/TRBV12-4,CASSFPLEDEQFF,TGTGCCAGCAGTTTCCCTCTCGAAGATGAGCAGTTCTTC
TRBD2,few,TRBJ2-1,17,TRBV5-1,CASSLAPRGEIYNEQFF,TGCGCCAGCAGCTTGGCCCCGCGGGGGGAAATCTACAATGAGCAGTTCTTC
TRBD2,many,TRBJ2-7,13,TRBV25-1,CASSGTSDYEQYF,TGTGCCAGCAGCGGGACTAGCGACTACGAGCAGTACTTC
TRBD2,-,TRBJ2-1,15,TRBV7-2,CASSLVLAGNNEQFF,TGTGCCAGCAGCTTAGTACTAGCGGGGAACAATGAGCAGTTCTTC
-,-,TRBJ2-4,14,TRBV6-2/TRBV6-3,CASGSRDGKNIQYF,TGTGCCAGCGGTTCGAGGGACGGCAAAAACATTCAGTACTTC
-,few,TRBJ2-4,15,TRBV12-3/TRBV12-4,CASSLEGWGQNIQYF,TGTGCCAGCAGTTTAGAGGGGTGGGGTCAAAACATTCAGTACTTC
-,few,TRBJ1-1,14,TRBV6-2/TRBV6-3,CASSYAGPGTEAFF,TGTGCCAGCAGTTACGCAGGCCCGGGGACTGAAGCTTTCTTT
TRBD1,-,TRBJ2-7,15,TRBV4-1,CASSQDPTGPYEQYF,TGCGCCAGCAGCCAAGACCCGACAGGGCCCTACGAGCAGTACTTC
TRBD1,few,TRBJ1-1,15,TRBV4-2,CASSQGSQGANEAFF,TGTGCCAGCAGCCAAGGGTCACAGGGGGCGAATGAAGCTTTCTTT
-,few,TRBJ1-1,15,TRBV3-1,CASSQVRPGRTEAFF,TGTGCCAGCAGCCAAGTGAGGCCGGGCCGCACTGAAGCTTTCTTT
TRBD2,-,TRBJ2-1,18,TRBV6-2/TRBV6-3,CASSPRTSGGFSYNEQFF,TGTGCCAGCAGTCCGAGGACTAGCGGGGGGTTCTCCTACAATGAGCAGTTCTTC
-,few,TRBJ1-1,13,TRBV6-2/TRBV6-3,CASSWVGNTEAFF,TGTGCCAGCAGTTGGGTCGGTAACACTGAAGCTTTCTTT
TRBD1,-,TRBJ2-5,14,TRBV20-1,CSALPTGARYGQYF,TGCAGTGCTCTCCCGACAGGGGCCCGCTACGGGCAGTACTTC
TRBD1,-,TRBJ2-4,12,TRBV6-5,CASRYGTGSQYF,TGTGCCAGCAGGTACGGGACAGGTTCCCAGTACTTC
-,-,TRBJ2-4,17,TRBV4-2,CASSQDSQRLAKNIQYF,TGTGCCAGCAGCCAAGATAGTCAAAGACTAGCCAAAAACATTCAGTACTTC
-,-,TRBJ1-5,16,TRBV20-1,CSARNSTRGPNQPQHF,TGCAGTGCTAGGAACTCGACCAGAGGGCCTAATCAGCCCCAGCATTTT
TRBD1,many,TRBJ1-2,13,TRBV5-4,CASSEGQGGGYTF,TGTGCCAGCAGCGAGGGACAGGGTGGGGGCTACACCTTC
-,-,TRBJ2-1,13,TRBV27,CASSYAPDNEQFF,TGTGCCAGCAGTTATGCCCCCGACAATGAGCAGTTCTTC
-,few,TRBJ2-5,17,TRBV7-9,CASSLIRIGRHQETQYF,TGTGCCAGCAGCTTAATTCGGATAGGGCGCCACCAAGAGACCCAGTACTTC
-,few,TRBJ1-5,14,TRBV7-9,CASSIGGSNQPQHF,TGTGCCAGCTCCATTGGGGGTAGCAATCAGCCCCAGCATTTT
TRBD1,-,TRBJ1-3,15,TRBV7-6,CASSLEDRPGNTIYF,TGTGCCAGCAGCTTAGAGGACAGGCCTGGAAACACCATATATTTT
TRBD1,-,TRBJ2-7,12,TRBV20-1,CSGGQGSDEQYF,TGCAGTGGGGGACAGGGGAGCGACGAGCAGTACTTC
TRBD2,-,TRBJ2-7,15,TRBV27,CASSSSSGGTYEQYF,TGTGCCAGCAGTTCGTCTAGCGGGGGGACCTACGAGCAGTACTTC
TRBD1,few,TRBJ2-1,17,TRBV12-3/TRBV12-4,CASSPDRTYSSYNEQFF,TGTGCCAGCAGTCCGGACAGGACCTATAGCTCCTACAATGAGCAGTTCTTC
-,-,TRBJ1-1,13,TRBV12-3/TRBV12-4,CASRKTTNTEAFF,TGTGCCAGCCGCAAAACCACGAACACTGAAGCTTTCTTT
-,-,TRBJ2-3,14,TRBV20-1,CSARAMGSLDTQYF,TGCAGTGCTAGAGCTATGGGGTCTCTAGATACGCAGTATTTT
TRBD2,-,TRBJ2-7,17,TRBV4-1,CASSQGEQREHPYEQYF,TGCGCCAGCAGCCAAGGTGAGCAGCGGGAGCATCCCTACGAGCAGTACTTC
-,-,TRBJ1-6,15,TRBV12-3/TRBV12-4,CASSPGINYNSPLHF,TGTGCCAGCAGCCCAGGGATCAACTATAATTCACCCCTCCACTTT
TRBD2,-,TRBJ2-3,16,TRBV5-1,CASSRTLAPNRDTQYF,TGCGCCAGCAGCCGTACACTAGCGCCGAATAGAGATACGCAGTATTTT
-,-,TRBJ2-7,12,TRBV30,CAWSPERGEQYF,TGTGCCTGGAGTCCTGAACGGGGCGAGCAGTACTTC
-,-,TRBJ1-4,9,TRBV9,CAKREKLFF,TGTGCCAAACGGGAAAAACTGTTTTTT
-,few,TRBJ1-6,15,TRBV7-9,CASSLDSIGNSPLHF,TGTGCCAGCAGCTTAGACTCCATCGGGAATTCACCCCTCCACTTT
-,-,TRBJ2-5,14,TRBV28,CASSLLDRQETQYF,TGTGCCAGCAGTTTACTGGACAGACAAGAGACCCAGTACTTC
-,many,TRBJ2-3,15,TRBV18,CASSPRGGSTDTQYF,TGTGCCAGCTCACCACGGGGCGGGAGCACAGATACGCAGTATTTT
TRBD2,few,TRBJ2-1,15,TRBV10-3,CAISEGGGSYNEQFF,TGTGCCATCAGTGAGGGGGGGGGCTCCTACAATGAGCAGTTCTTC
TRBD1,-,TRBJ2-3,15,TRBV19,CASVAGTGDTDTQYF,TGTGCCAGTGTGGCCGGGACAGGGGACACAGATACGCAGTATTTT
-,-,TRBJ2-7,15,TRBV6-5,CASSYSTGVTYEQYF,TGTGCCAGCAGTTACTCGACTGGGGTTACCTACGAGCAGTACTTC